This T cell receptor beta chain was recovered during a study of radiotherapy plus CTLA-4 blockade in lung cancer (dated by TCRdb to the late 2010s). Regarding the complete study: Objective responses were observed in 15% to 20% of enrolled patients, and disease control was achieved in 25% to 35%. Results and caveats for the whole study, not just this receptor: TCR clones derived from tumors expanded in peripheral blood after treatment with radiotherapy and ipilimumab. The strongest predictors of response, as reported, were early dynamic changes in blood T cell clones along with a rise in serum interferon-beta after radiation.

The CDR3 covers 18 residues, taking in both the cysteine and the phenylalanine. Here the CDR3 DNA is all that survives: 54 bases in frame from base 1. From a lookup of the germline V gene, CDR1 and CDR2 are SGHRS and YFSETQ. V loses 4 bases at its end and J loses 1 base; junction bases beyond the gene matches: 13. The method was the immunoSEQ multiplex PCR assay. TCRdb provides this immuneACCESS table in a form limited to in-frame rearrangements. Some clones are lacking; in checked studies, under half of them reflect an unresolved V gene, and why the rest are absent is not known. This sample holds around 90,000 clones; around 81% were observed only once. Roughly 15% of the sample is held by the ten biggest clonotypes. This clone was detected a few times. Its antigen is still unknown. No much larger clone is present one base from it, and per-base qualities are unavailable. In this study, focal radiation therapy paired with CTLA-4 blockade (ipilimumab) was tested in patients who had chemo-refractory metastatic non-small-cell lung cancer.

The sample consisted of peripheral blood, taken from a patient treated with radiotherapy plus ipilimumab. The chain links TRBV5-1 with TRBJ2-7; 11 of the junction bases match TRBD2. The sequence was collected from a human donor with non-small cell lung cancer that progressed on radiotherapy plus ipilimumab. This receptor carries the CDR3 CASSQGTSGSDRSYEQYF. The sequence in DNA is TGCGCCAGCAGCCAGGGGACTAGCGGCTCCGACAGGTCCTACGAGCAGTACTTC. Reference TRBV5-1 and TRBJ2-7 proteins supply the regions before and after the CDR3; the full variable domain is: KAGVTQTPRYLIKTRGQQVTLSCSPISGHRSVSWYQQTPGQGLQFLFEYFSETQRNKGNFPGRFSGRQFSNSRSEMNVSTLELGDSALYLCASSQGTSGSDRSYEQYFGPGTRLTVT.